These T cell receptor beta chains were read from a single sample in a study of PD-L1 blockade in urothelial cancer. The table came from immunoSEQ multiplex PCR; TCRdb's copy has only in-frame clones and leaves some out. The sample shows 60,000 or so clones, 82% of them seen only once. This specimen was PBMCs, taken around atezolizumab (anti-PD-L1) treatment. The source of these receptors is a man aged 65 to 79 with urothelial cancer. Both conserved end residues are part of each CDR3. Fields, in order: J gene, V gene, CDR3 protein.

>TRBJ2-5|TRBV19
CASTRTGQETQYF
>TRBJ1-3|TRBV20-1
CSAKQGNTIYF
>TRBJ2-1|TRBV6-5
CASSYAGGGNEQFF
>TRBJ2-7|TRBV10-3
CAIGTGGDEQYF
>TRBJ1-5|TRBV6-6
CASSWSRDIQPQHF
>TRBJ1-1|TRBV7-9
CASSPNGGTEAFF
>TRBJ2-1|TRBV9
CASSVSSGSDSYNEQFF
>TRBJ1-5|TRBV5-1
CASSLAGGSQPQHF
>TRBJ2-1|TRBV10-3
CAISGEGNNEQFF
>TRBJ2-2|TRBV18
CASSLGLDTGELFF
>TRBJ2-2|TRBV30
CAWSRGNTGELFF
>TRBJ2-2|TRBV19
CASSIRGTGELFF
>TRBJ2-1|TRBV29-1
CSVEESSGTDEQFF
>TRBJ1-1|TRBV10-2
CASSEYGVRGTEAFF
>TRBJ2-7|TRBV7-9
CASSTQQAYEQYF
>TRBJ2-1|TRBV10-3
CATTGQGNNEQFF
>TRBJ1-3|TRBV19
CASSTRDRGNTIYF
>TRBJ1-2|TRBV19
CASGDSPENYGYTF
>TRBJ1-2|TRBV15
CATSRDRGNYGYTF
>TRBJ2-2|TRBV2
CASRYSGELFF
>TRBJ2-7|TRBV19
CASSIRGTYEQYF